The 7 T cell receptor beta chains below come from one sample, sequenced in a study of T-cell reconstitution after alpha-beta-depleted transplantation in children. As it was prepared, the TCRbeta library received unique molecular identifiers. Each CDR3 protein gets one entry after TCRdb re-called the PCR reads with MiXCR. The sample holds 250,000 to 300,000 distinct CDR3 sequences; roughly a tenth are singletons and the top ten take roughly 7.1%. This specimen consisted of PBMCs, obtained before TCRalphabeta/CD19-depleted stem cell transplant. These receptors originate from a boy in the first two years of life with acute myeloid leukemia, due to receive a stem cell transplant.

This clonotype was observed many times. CDR3 DNA sequence: TGTGCCAGCAGCCGCCGCCCTGACAGGGGGAGCGGCTCTGGGGCCAACGTCCTGACTTTC. Translated, it gives CASSRRPDRGSGSGANVLTF. The chain combines TRBV12-3 or TRBV12-4 with TRBJ2-6; 9 bases are a match to TRBD1. The CDR3 covers 20 residues. V trimming: 6 bases; J trimming: 0 bases; junction bases outside the gene matches: 15.

This clonotype was seen more than once but under ten times. The chain combines TRBV3-1 with TRBJ1-4; D gene ambiguous. The CDR3 is made up of 16 amino acids. CDR1 and CDR2 (germline): LGHDT, YNNKEL (reference sequence). Trimming left V 1 base short and J 6 bases short, with 15 bases between. CDR3 loop: CASSQGLVGVDEKLFF. CDR3 in DNA: TGTGCCAGCAGCCAAGGTCTCGTAGGAGTGGATGAAAAACTGTTTTTT. Full variable domain (outside the CDR3, taken from reference TRBV3-1 and TRBJ1-4): DTAVSQTPKYLVTQMGNDKSIKCEQNLGHDTMYWYKQDSKKFLKIMFSYNNKELIINETVPNRFSPKSPDKAHLNLHINSLELGDSAVYFCASSQGLVGVDEKLFFGSGTQLSVL.

This clonotype was recorded many times. The CDR3 nucleotides are TGTGCCAGCAGCGTAGGTGGTAGGCCCTCCACCGGGGAGCTGTTTTTT. Amino acid sequence: CASSVGGRPSTGELFF. V is TRBV9 and J is TRBJ2-2; D is ambiguous. This CDR3 has 16 amino acids. With 0 bases removed from V and 4 bases from J, the gap between germline ends came to 13 bases. Germline CDR1 SGDLS, CDR2 YYNGEE.

This clonotype was seen at least ten times. The J gene is TRBJ2-2, the V gene TRBV3-1; 11 nucleotides line up with TRBD2. Germline CDR1 reads LGHDT; CDR2 reads YNNKEL (reference sequence). Trimming at V came to 4 bases and at J to 11 bases, leaving 6 bases not matched to a gene. This CDR3 region has 14 residues. The DNA of the CDR3 is TGTGCCAGCAGCCCGGGACTAGCGGTGGCTGAGCTGTTTTTT. Translated: CASSPGLAVAELFF.

This clonotype was seen at least ten times. This chain links TRBV20-1 with TRBJ1-5; D is ambiguous. Germline CDR1 is DFQATT and CDR2 is SNEGSKA (reference sequence). This CDR3 has 16 residues. V was clipped by 5 bases and J by 4 bases, with 21 bases between them. The CDR3 sequence is CSALHNLYSGNQPQHF. The DNA for the CDR3 is TGCAGTGCTCTCCATAACCTCTATTCGGGAAATCAGCCCCAGCATTTT.

There are a few counts of this clonotype. V and J are TRBV2 and TRBJ2-6; 7 bases fit TRBD1. The germline CDR1 and CDR2 sequences are SNHLY and FYNNEI. This CDR3 region has 15 residues. J gave up 3 bases and V 6 bases, and 5 bases lay outside the gene matches. The CDR3 DNA follows: TGTGCCAGCAGGAGACAGGGTGGTGGGGCCAACGTCCTGACTTTC. It is translated as CASRRQGGGANVLTF. Drawing the rest from reference TRBV2 and TRBJ2-6, the complete variable domain is EPEVTQTPSHQVTQMGQEVILRCVPISNHLYFYWYRQILGQKVEFLVSFYNNEISEKSEIFDDQFSVERPDGSNFTLKIRSTKLEDSAMYFCASRRQGGGANVLTFGAGSRLTVL.

This clonotype was observed a single time. This clone may be a read error of a much larger clone one base away. CDR3 bases: TGCAGTGCCCCCGGGACTAACGCCTACGAGCAGTACTTC. Protein product: CSAPGTNAYEQYF. The chain joins TRBV20-1 to TRBJ2-7; the match to TRBD2 covers 7 bases. Per the germline V gene, CDR1 is DFQATT and CDR2 is SNEGSKA (reference sequence). V lost 6 bases, J lost 2 bases, and 7 bases stayed unmatched. This CDR3 region has 13 residues.